The 25 T cell receptor beta chains listed next were all sequenced from one sample in a study of OX40 agonist ivuxolimab in advanced cancers. The assay was immunoSEQ multiplex PCR, and TCRdb's table has in-frame clones only and misses some. The sample carries about 50,000 clones, about 85% recorded once. Sequences were derived from CD4+ or CD8+ T cells sorted from blood, sampled in a trial of the OX40 agonist ivuxolimab. Receptors were obtained from an adult with an advanced solid tumor such as melanoma, head and neck, liver or kidney cancer.

The chain employs TRBV4-1 and TRBJ1-1; no firm D call. The ends were cut back, 4 bases at V and 2 bases at J, with 17 bases in the middle. Germline V gene data show CDR1 as MGHRA and CDR2 as YSYEKL. The CDR3 extends over 16 amino acids. The CDR3 nucleotides are TGCGCCAGCAGCCCAGAGGGCCGGGTGAGAAACACTGAAGCTTTCTTT. Its translation is CASSPEGRVRNTEAFF.

The chain uses TRBV13 and TRBJ2-3; the D is unclear. The CDR3 loop spans 13 amino acids. Trimming cost V 1 base and J 5 bases, with 7 bases left between them. The germline gives CDR1 PRHDT, CDR2 FYEKMQ (reference sequence). CDR3 loop: CASSLESVDTQYF. The CDR3 region has the DNA TGTGCCAGCAGCTTAGAATCGGTAGATACGCAGTATTTT.

This clone occurred once. The junction does not match germline at one end; this may be a read error. The same CDR3 arises from other DNA sequences in this sample as well. The gene calls are TRBV7-2 and TRBJ1-1; D gene ambiguous. Germline lookup yields CDR1 SGHTA and CDR2 FQGNSA. The CDR3 consists of 13 residues. DNA for the CDR3: TGTGCCAGTAGCTTAGCCCGGAACACTGAAGCTTTCTTT. As protein: CASSLARNTEAFF.

In regard to this clone: The same CDR3 is also encoded by other DNA sequences in this sample. The V gene is TRBV6-4, the J gene TRBJ1-6; D is uncertain. The V end was cut by 2 bases, the J end by 7 bases, with 9 bases between. Germline assignment: CDR1 MRHNA and CDR2 SNTAGT. This CDR3 contains 14 residues. The DNA for the CDR3 is TGTGCCAGCAGTGACGATAGTGAGAATTCACCCCTCCACTTT. This translates into CASSDDSENSPLHF.

V usage is TRBV2 and J usage is TRBJ2-1; TRBD2 agrees at 7 bases. The germline gives CDR1 SNHLY, CDR2 FYNNEI. V trimming: 10 bases; J trimming: 3 bases; junction bases outside the gene matches: 6. This CDR3 has 13 amino acids. CDR3 protein: CATEGGSYNEQFF. The CDR3 nucleotides read TGTGCCACCGAGGGCGGGAGCTACAATGAGCAGTTCTTC.

The chain couples TRBV9 to TRBJ2-5; TRBD2 agrees at 13 bases. Unmatched junction bases numbered 2, after V lost 1 base and J lost 5 bases. CDR1 and CDR2 (germline): SGDLS, YYNGEE. The CDR3 covers 15 residues. The DNA for the CDR3 is TGTGCCAGCAGCGTAACGACTAGCGGGAGGGAGACCCAGTACTTC. Amino acid sequence: CASSVTTSGRETQYF.

CDR3 sequence reads: CASRFWGGSGNEQFF. In nucleotides, the CDR3 is TGTGCCAGCAGATTCTGGGGGGGCTCGGGTAATGAGCAGTTCTTC. The chain links TRBV27 to TRBJ2-1; a weak D match, TRBD2 (7 bases). Germline values: CDR1 MNHEY, CDR2 SMNVEV (reference sequence). The V and J ends lost 6 bases and 7 bases respectively, with 19 bases between them. The CDR3 covers 15 residues.

The chain links TRBV13 to TRBJ1-4, with 8 bases matching TRBD1. CDR3 length: 16 amino acids. V gave up 3 bases and J gave up 6 bases; unmatched junction bases: 9. Germline V gene lookup returns CDR1 PRHDT and CDR2 FYEKMQ (reference sequence). CDR3 nucleotides: TGTGCCAGCAGCTTGACAGGGGTCGGGGCGGATGAAAAACTGTTTTTT. Translating it yields CASSLTGVGADEKLFF.

The chain employs TRBV29-1 and TRBJ2-7; TRBD2 might be the D (5 bases). CDR3 length equals 14 residues. The V and J ends lost 2 bases and 0 bases respectively, with 11 bases between them. CDR1 is SQVTM and CDR2 is ANQGSEA in the germline V gene. The CDR3 DNA reads as TGCAGCGTTGAAATCCGGGGTAACTCCTACGAGCAGTACTTC. Protein sequence: CSVEIRGNSYEQYF.

In regard to this clone: Other DNA sequences in the same sample also yield this CDR3. The V gene is TRBV13, the J gene TRBJ2-7; D remains ambiguous. The CDR3 sequence is 17 residues long. Germline values: CDR1 PRHDT, CDR2 FYEKMQ (reference sequence). The V end lost 6 bases, the J end lost 3 bases, and 24 bases lay between the germline ends. In DNA form, the CDR3 reads TGTGCCAGCAGTCTCCTACACGGATCCTCCCGAGACTACGAGCAGTACTTC. Translation gives CASSLLHGSSRDYEQYF. The full variable domain, its missing parts supplied by reference TRBV13 and TRBJ2-7, is AAGVIQSPRHLIKEKRETATLKCYPIPRHDTVYWYQQGPGQDPQFLISFYEKMQSDKGSIPDRFSAQQFSDYHSELNMSSLELGDSALYFCASSLLHGSSRDYEQYFGPGTRLTVT.

The chain carries TRBV18 and TRBJ2-5; D call uncertain. The closer fit of TRBJ2-7 to the DNA end suggests the J call may be wrong. The CDR3 sequence is 15 residues long. Germline CDR1 KGHSH, CDR2 LQKENI. The CDR3 protein is CASSPDQAGTYEQYF. The DNA of the CDR3 is TGTGCCAGCTCACCAGACCAGGCAGGTACCTACGAGCAGTACTTC.

The CDR3 DNA is TGTGCCAGCAGCTTGTACAGGGGTAGCGACGAGCAGTACTTC. Its protein is CASSLYRGSDEQYF. The chain joins TRBV5-6 to TRBJ2-7, with 7 bases fitting TRBD1. Germline V gene data show CDR1 as SGHDT and CDR2 as YYEEEE. The ends lost 1 base at V and 5 bases at J; junction bases unmatched: 6. The CDR3 length is 14 residues.

The chain combines TRBV5-1 with TRBJ1-1; 7 bases map to TRBD1. Germline CDR1 and CDR2: SGHRS and YFSETQ. V trimming: 4 bases; J trimming: 7 bases; junction bases outside the gene matches: 13. CDR3 length equals 15 residues. CDR3 sequence reads: CASSARQGALFEAFF. In DNA form, the CDR3 reads TGCGCCAGCAGCGCAAGACAGGGAGCTTTGTTTGAAGCTTTCTTT.

The chain has TRBV6-5 and TRBJ2-3, with 8 bases identical to TRBD2. The CDR3 extends over 15 amino acids. Germline V gives CDR1 MNHEY, CDR2 SVGAGI. J lost 0 bases, V lost 7 bases, and 6 bases had no gene match. CDR3 region: CASNERGGSTDTQYF. CDR3 DNA: TGTGCCAGCAACGAACGGGGGGGCAGCACAGATACGCAGTATTTT.

This clone showed up just once. The genes are TRBV29-1 and TRBJ2-5; D not resolved. CDR3 length: 12 residues. V lost 3 bases and J lost 2, with 7 bases in between. CDR1 and CDR2 from the germline V gene are SQVTM and ANQGSEA. The CDR3 loop is CSVDLDQETQYF. CDR3 DNA sequence: TGCAGCGTTGATCTAGATCAAGAGACCCAGTACTTC.

This chain links TRBV13 with TRBJ2-1; 9 positions agree with TRBD2. V lost 6 bases to trimming and J lost 4 bases; unmatched junction nucleotides: 7. Per germline, CDR1 PRHDT and CDR2 FYEKMQ (reference sequence). This CDR3 is 15 amino acids long. The CDR3 bases are TGTGCCAGCAGTGGCGGGGGGGCTTTGTACAATGAGCAGTTCTTC. It encodes CASSGGGALYNEQFF. The variable domain in full, completed from reference TRBV13 and TRBJ2-1, reads AAGVIQSPRHLIKEKRETATLKCYPIPRHDTVYWYQQGPGQDPQFLISFYEKMQSDKGSIPDRFSAQQFSDYHSELNMSSLELGDSALYFCASSGGGALYNEQFFGPGTRLTVL.

The chain recombines TRBV9 with TRBJ1-4; D call uncertain. The CDR3 runs to 14 residues. Germline CDR1 reads SGDLS; CDR2 reads YYNGEE. The V end lost 4 bases, the J end lost 7 bases, and 14 bases lay between the germline ends. DNA for the CDR3: TGTGCCAGCAGCCACAACGGGAGAGGTGAAAAACTGTTTTTT. Its protein product is CASSHNGRGEKLFF.

Notes on this clone: In this CDR3 the conserved last residue, phenylalanine or tryptophan, is missing, so a read error is likely. The chain links TRBV6-5 to TRBJ1-5; D is possibly TRBD1 (6 bases). V lost 0 bases and J lost 2, with 8 bases in between. The CDR3 runs 15 residues. Germline loops: CDR1 MNHEY, CDR2 SVGAGI. The CDR3 is CASSYSGAGNQPQHL. In DNA, the CDR3 is TGTGCCAGCAGTTACTCGGGGGCAGGCAATCAGCCCCAGCATCTT.

This chain connects TRBV7-6 to TRBJ2-5; perhaps D is TRBD1 or TRBD2 (5 bases each). Germline V gene data show CDR1 as SGHVS and CDR2 as FNYEAQ. The CDR3 extends over 15 amino acids. The V end lost 5 bases, the J end lost 2 bases, and 15 bases lay between the germline ends. The CDR3 spells CASSPRVGPQETQYF. The CDR3 bases are TGTGCCAGCAGCCCGCGGGTGGGACCTCAAGAGACCCAGTACTTC.

The CDR3 here is CASTQGGTEAFF. DNA for the CDR3: TGTGCCAGCACCCAAGGCGGGACTGAAGCTTTCTTT. The rearrangement joins TRBV6-5 to TRBJ1-1, with D uncertain. V was clipped by 7 bases and J by 5 bases, with 11 bases between them. The CDR3 is 12 residues long. CDR1 is MNHEY, CDR2 SVGAGI, per germline.

The chain recombines TRBV7-2 with TRBJ2-5; maybe TRBD2 (6 bases). The CDR3 sequence is 17 residues long. V dropped 4 bases and J dropped 1 base, with 19 bases sitting between them. Germline V gene lookup returns CDR1 SGHTA and CDR2 FQGNSA. This chain's CDR3 is CASSSSENPGLQETQYF. The CDR3, as DNA: TGTGCCAGCAGCTCTAGTGAAAACCCGGGACTCCAAGAGACCCAGTACTTC.

V is TRBV27 and J is TRBJ1-6, with no clear D. V was cut by 2 bases and J by 0 bases, with 2 bases left in between. Germline-derived CDR1 and CDR2 are MNHEY and SMNVEV (reference sequence). The CDR3 contains 14 residues. The CDR3 sequence: CASSLASYNSPLHF. The CDR3 DNA follows: TGTGCCAGCAGTTTAGCCTCCTATAATTCACCCCTCCACTTT.

This CDR3 reads CASSSPGGGSPLHF. The DNA for the CDR3 is TGTGCCAGCAGCTCTCCGGGCGGGGGATCACCCCTCCACTTT. The V call is TRBV7-9, the J call TRBJ1-6, with a possible D match to TRBD1 (5 bases). Germline V gene lookup returns CDR1 SEHNR and CDR2 FQNEAQ (reference sequence). The germline V and J ends were trimmed by 4 bases and 10 bases, with 14 bases remaining between them. The CDR3 is 14 residues long.

The chain uses TRBV18 and TRBJ1-1; D is ambiguous. The germline V gene has CDR1 KGHSH and CDR2 LQKENI. The CDR3 is made up of 12 amino acids. The V and J ends lost 5 bases and 4 bases respectively, with 8 bases between them. The CDR3 reads CASSKDTTEAFF. The CDR3, as DNA: TGTGCCAGCTCAAAGGATACCACTGAAGCTTTCTTT.

J is TRBJ2-7 and V is TRBV19; perhaps TRBD2 as D (6 bases). This CDR3 contains 13 residues. Germline CDR1 reads LNHDA; CDR2 reads SQIVND (reference sequence). V lost 3 bases, J lost 5 bases, and 11 bases lay in between. DNA of the CDR3: TGTGCCAGTAGTATTGAGGGCGGGGACGAGCAGTACTTC. Translation gives CASSIEGGDEQYF.